This TCR beta chain was sequenced for a study of CD8 T cells in Susac syndrome. The RNA, about 0.45 to 1 ug, was put through reverse transcription using random hexamers. TCRdb ran MiXCR on the immunoSEQ multiplex PCR reads and lists one entry per CDR3 protein. The table has 110,000 to 150,000 distinct CDR3 sequences, 85% to 95% seen once. The CDR3 totals 15 residues. J was trimmed by 3 bases and V by 5 bases; bases with no gene match: 8. The germline V gene encodes CDR1 PRHDT and CDR2 FYEKMQ (reference sequence). Healthy donors were controls matched for age and sex. This sequence originates from a human donor in good health. The sequenced sample consisted of CD8+ T cells from PBMCs. The chain has TRBV13 and TRBJ2-7; TRBD1 agrees at 9 bases. The CDR3 sequence: CASSTGTGGIYEQYF. The CDR3 DNA reads as TGTGCCAGCAGCACCGGAACAGGGGGCATCTACGAGCAGTACTTC.